Presented here are 5 T cell receptor beta chains from one specimen sequenced in a study of T-cell memory formation after mild COVID-19. From the 5' RACE reads, TCRdb called clonotypes with MiXCR, one entry per CDR3 protein. The sample includes about 270,000 distinct CDR3 sequences, over 15% of them seen just once. The specimen sequenced was PBMCs or a T cell subset sorted from them (not recorded which). These receptors were taken from a man between 18 and 29 years old who had mild COVID-19 (a few samples of this study predate the infection). Cell type and time point are not known.

The rearrangement links TRBV20-1 to TRBJ2-2; D perhaps matches TRBD1 (6 bases). Germline V gene sequence: CDR1 DFQATT, CDR2 SNEGSKA (reference sequence). This CDR3 comprises 15 residues. Trimming removed 2 bases from V and 4 bases from J, with 14 bases in between. CDR3 sequence reads: CSARNWGLRTGELFF. The DNA of the CDR3 is TGCAGTGCTAGAAACTGGGGGCTACGCACCGGGGAGCTGTTTTTT.

In this sample, this clonotype turned up a few times. The J gene is TRBJ1-3, the V gene TRBV3-1; D uncertain. Germline loops: CDR1 LGHDT, CDR2 YNNKEL (reference sequence). The CDR3 extends over 14 amino acids. V lost 7 bases, J lost 0 bases, and 10 bases lay in between. The CDR3 coding sequence is TGTGCCAGCACCCCACTGCCCTCTGGAAACACCATATATTTT. It translates to CASTPLPSGNTIYF.

The chain recombines TRBV6-2 or TRBV6-3 with TRBJ1-1; D gene ambiguous. Deletions cut 5 bases from V and 5 bases from J, with 12 bases between. Germline V gene sequence: CDR1 MNHEY, CDR2 SVGEGT. The CDR3 runs to 13 residues. The CDR3: CASSRTPWTEAFF. The DNA for the CDR3 is TGTGCCAGCAGTAGGACCCCGTGGACTGAAGCTTTCTTT.

This clonotype was counted ten times or more. The CDR3 loop reads CASSPVRETQYF. The DNA for the CDR3 is TGTGCCAGCAGCCCCGTACGAGAGACCCAGTACTTC. This sequence joins TRBV7-2 and TRBJ2-5, with no clear D. This CDR3 comprises 12 residues. Looked up from germline, CDR1 is SGHTA and CDR2 is FQGNSA. Trimming took off 5 bases at V and 4 bases at J, with 8 bases between the two ends.

This clonotype was counted a few times. The chain employs TRBV3-2 and TRBJ2-1. TRBV3-2 is assigned pseudogene status. CDR3 length equals 12 residues. The CDR3 protein is CASRVWGNEQFF. The CDR3 DNA sequence: TGTGCCAGCAGGGTATGGGGCAATGAGCAGTTCTTC.